These 30 T cell receptor beta chains share one sample of origin, sequenced in a study of cytomegalovirus exposure and HLA in healthy donors. PCR was performed using 60 Vbeta and 13 Jbeta primers. This table comes from immunoSEQ multiplex PCR, and its TCRdb copy is limited to in-frame clones, with some not included. Among approximately 160,000 clones listed, approximately 72% were seen once. The sequenced sample consisted of PBMCs. The receptors stem from a man aged 45 to 65 in good health and CMV-seronegative.

This chain connects TRBV19 to TRBJ2-1; tentative D call: TRBD2 (6 bases). The CDR3 totals 12 residues. Trimming left V 3 bases short and J 15 bases short, with 15 bases between. Germline CDR1 LNHDA, CDR2 SQIVND (reference sequence). CDR3 protein: CASSMDHRGRFF. The CDR3 bases are TGTGCCAGTAGTATGGACCACCGGGGGAGGTTCTTC.

On this clone: This sample includes further DNA sequences coding for the same CDR3. V usage is TRBV6-1 and J usage is TRBJ2-1; 9 bases fit TRBD1. Germline V gene sequence: CDR1 MNHNS, CDR2 SASEGT. The V and J ends lost 6 bases and 7 bases, in that order; junction bases with no gene match: 1. The CDR3 runs to 12 residues. Here the CDR3 reads CASRTGGNEQFF. Here the CDR3 DNA reads TGTGCCAGCAGGACAGGGGGGAATGAGCAGTTCTTC.

This clone was seen more than once but under ten times. The chain uses TRBV28 and TRBJ2-7; D gene uncertain. The length of the CDR3 is 12 residues. Trimming removed 3 bases from V and 0 bases from J, with 3 bases in between. Germline CDR1 is MDHEN and CDR2 is SYDVKM. CDR3 region: CASSFGSYEQYF. The CDR3 DNA reads TGTGCCAGCAGTTTCGGCTCCTACGAGCAGTACTTC.

The chain carries TRBV27 and TRBJ1-5; tentative D call: TRBD1 (5 bases). This CDR3 has 14 residues. The germline V gene has CDR1 MNHEY and CDR2 SMNVEV (reference sequence). Trimming shortened V by 7 bases and J by 2 bases, and 12 bases separated the two germline ends. The CDR3 bases are TGTGCCAGCATGCCGGGGGACGGCAATCAGCCCCAGCATTTT. Its translation is CASMPGDGNQPQHF.

This clone was seen a handful of times. J is TRBJ1-1 and V is TRBV10-3, with 7 bases that match TRBD1. Losses at the gene ends were 2 bases for V and 5 bases for J; bases not matched to a gene: 5. The CDR3 runs 14 residues. Germline CDR1 is ENHRY and CDR2 is SYGVKD. This chain's CDR3 is CAISERAGGTEAFF. The CDR3 region has the DNA TGTGCCATCAGTGAGAGGGCAGGGGGTACTGAAGCTTTCTTT.

The chain recombines TRBV6-5 with TRBJ2-7; 9 nucleotides agree with TRBD2. This CDR3 region has 16 residues. The V and J ends lost 2 bases and 4 bases, in that order; junction bases with no gene match: 9. CDR1 and CDR2 from the germline V gene are MNHEY and SVGAGI. In DNA form, the CDR3 reads TGTGCCAGCAGTTACGATTTCCGCGGGGGGGTGTACGAGCAGTACTTC. Protein product: CASSYDFRGGVYEQYF.

As DNA, the CDR3 is TGTGCCAGCAGCGTTAGGGGTTCCTACGAGCAGTACTTC. Translating gives CASSVRGSYEQYF. The chain carries TRBV11-2 and TRBJ2-7, with a tentative D call TRBD1 (5 bases). V shed 5 bases and J shed 1 base, with 9 bases lying between them. Germline V gene sequence: CDR1 SGHAT, CDR2 FQNNGV. There are 13 residues in the CDR3.

The rearrangement links TRBV19 to TRBJ2-7; the D gene is possibly TRBD1 (6 bases). This CDR3 has 14 amino acids. Germline V gives CDR1 LNHDA, CDR2 SQIVND (reference sequence). Deletions cut 6 bases from V and 3 bases from J, with 15 bases between. The DNA for the CDR3 is TGTGCCAGTAGCAGTATGGGGACACACTACGAGCAGTACTTC. Protein sequence: CASSSMGTHYEQYF.

The gene calls are TRBV2 and TRBJ2-5; D is unclear. V lost 4 bases to trimming and J lost 0 bases, with 6 bases between them. This CDR3 comprises 13 residues. In germline, CDR1 is SNHLY, CDR2 FYNNEI. The CDR3 region is CASSASYQETQYF. The CDR3 DNA is TGTGCCAGCAGTGCCTCGTACCAAGAGACCCAGTACTTC. Based on the CDR3 plus reference TRBV2 and TRBJ2-5, the full variable domain is EPEVTQTPSHQVTQMGQEVILRCVPISNHLYFYWYRQILGQKVEFLVSFYNNEISEKSEIFDDQFSVERPDGSNFTLKIRSTKLEDSAMYFCASSASYQETQYFGPGTRLLVL.

J is TRBJ2-1 and V is TRBV10-2; 7 positions match TRBD1. The CDR3 is made up of 15 amino acids. After removal of 2 bases from V and 2 bases from J, the junction contained 3 bases not matched to a gene. CDR1 and CDR2 from the germline V gene are WSHSY and SAAADI. The CDR3 is CASSEHRGPYNEQFF. CDR3 DNA: TGCGCCAGCAGTGAGCACAGGGGACCCTACAATGAGCAGTTCTTC.

The gene calls are TRBV7-6 and TRBJ2-7; D remains unclear. Germline V CDR1 and CDR2: SGHVS, FNYEAQ. Trimming shortened V by 0 bases and J by 4 bases, and 13 bases separated the two germline ends. The CDR3 runs to 15 residues. CDR3 in DNA: TGTGCCAGCAGCTTAGCCTTTAGTCCCGGGTACGAGCAGTACTTC. This codes for CASSLAFSPGYEQYF.

The rearrangement links TRBV18 to TRBJ2-3, with D maybe TRBD1 (7 bases). V was pared by 5 bases and J by 6 bases, with 21 bases between. This CDR3 is built from 16 residues. The germline V gene encodes CDR1 KGHSH and CDR2 LQKENI. The CDR3 is CASSAEGARAVDTQYF. The CDR3 region has the DNA TGTGCCAGCTCAGCGGAGGGGGCCAGAGCGGTTGATACGCAGTATTTT.

The V call is TRBV6-5, the J call TRBJ2-3; 10 bases agree with TRBD2. The trim removed 6 bases at V and 2 bases at J, leaving 5 bases unmatched. CDR1 is MNHEY and CDR2 is SVGAGI in the germline V gene. The CDR3 is 15 amino acids. The CDR3 bases are TGTGCCAGCAGAACGGGACTAGCGACCACAGATACGCAGTATTTT. Translation: CASRTGLATTDTQYF.

This clone has a single count. The chain couples TRBV6-5 to TRBJ1-3; D unclear. Trimming stripped 2 bases from V and 9 bases from J, with 11 bases between. The CDR3 loop spans 13 amino acids. The germline CDR1 and CDR2 sequences are MNHEY and SVGAGI. CDR3 sequence (DNA): TGTGCCAGCAGTTACACGCGAGAGAGCACCATATATTTT. Encoded protein: CASSYTRESTIYF.

The chain links TRBV28 to TRBJ2-3, with TRBD2 identical over 12 bases. With 2 bases clipped from V and 5 bases from J, the junction kept 2 bases outside the gene matches. Germline CDR1 MDHEN, CDR2 SYDVKM. This CDR3 region has 15 residues. CDR3 bases: TGTGCCAGCAGTTTAAGGACTAGCGGGGTAGATACGCAGTATTTT. Encoded protein: CASSLRTSGVDTQYF.

The chain is built from TRBV6-5 and TRBJ2-1; TRBD1 matches 10 bases. The CDR3 runs to 15 residues. Trimming removed 5 bases from V and 2 bases from J; junction bases left unmatched: 3. In germline, CDR1 is MNHEY, CDR2 SVGAGI. The CDR3, as DNA: TGTGCCAGCAGTGGACAGGGGGTTGCCTACAATGAGCAGTTCTTC. Translating gives CASSGQGVAYNEQFF.

The chain couples TRBV6-6 to TRBJ2-1; 10 nucleotides agree with TRBD1. Unmatched junction bases numbered 7, after V lost 7 bases and J lost 7 bases. The germline gives CDR1 MNHNY, CDR2 SVGAGI (reference sequence). This CDR3 region has 14 residues. The CDR3 coding sequence is TGTGCCAGCACCCGACAGGGGGCAGCGAATGAGCAGTTCTTC. Its protein is CASTRQGAANEQFF.

J is TRBJ1-2 and V is TRBV6-6; D possibly corresponds to TRBD1 (5 bases). The CDR3 contains 14 residues. Trimming took off 4 bases at V and 0 bases at J, with 9 bases between the two ends. The germline CDR1 and CDR2 sequences are MNHNY and SVGAGI (reference sequence). The chain's CDR3 is CASSSGGANYGYTF. The CDR3 nucleotides read TGTGCCAGCAGTTCCGGGGGAGCTAACTATGGCTACACCTTC.

This clone was detected only once. The V call is TRBV18, the J call TRBJ1-6; 11 positions match TRBD1. This CDR3 has 16 amino acids. In germline, CDR1 is KGHSH, CDR2 LQKENI. J lost 7 bases, V lost 1 base, and 3 bases had no gene match. CDR3 in amino acids: CASSPLGQGANSPLHF. The CDR3 nucleotides are TGTGCCAGCTCACCACTCGGACAGGGGGCCAATTCACCCCTCCACTTT.

The gene calls are TRBV6-6 and TRBJ1-1; D is uncertain. This CDR3 has 16 residues. The V end lost 0 bases, the J end lost 1 base, and 12 bases lay between the germline ends. Germline CDR1 reads MNHNY; CDR2 reads SVGAGI (reference sequence). Here the CDR3 DNA reads TGTGCCAGCAGTTACTCCGGAGGGAAACGGAACACTGAAGCTTTCTTT. Protein sequence: CASSYSGGKRNTEAFF.

V gene TRBV7-9 combines with J gene TRBJ2-7; TRBD2 might be the D (6 bases). Trimming removed 5 bases at V and 0 bases at J, with 20 bases between. This CDR3 has 17 amino acids. The germline V gene encodes CDR1 SEHNR and CDR2 FQNEAQ (reference sequence). The CDR3 nucleotides read TGTGCCAGCAGCCAGACTAGAGGCGGCGTTAGCTCCTACGAGCAGTACTTC. Translating it yields CASSQTRGGVSSYEQYF.

This clone was found a few times. The chain links TRBV5-1 to TRBJ1-2; 7 positions match TRBD1. Germline trimming cut 0 bases from V and 4 bases from J; bases unmatched to any gene: 3. The CDR3 length is 14 residues. CDR1 is SGHRS and CDR2 is YFSETQ in the germline V gene. CDR3 amino acids: CASSLVQGSYGYTF. Here the CDR3 DNA reads TGCGCCAGCAGCTTGGTACAGGGGTCCTATGGCTACACCTTC.

For this clone: Other DNA sequences in the same sample also yield this CDR3. The chain links TRBV6-5 to TRBJ1-6; 10 nucleotides agree with TRBD1. The CDR3 sequence is 16 residues long. The J segment lost 9 bases and the V segment lost 2 bases, leaving 7 bases of the junction unmatched. The germline V gene encodes CDR1 MNHEY and CDR2 SVGAGI. The CDR3 DNA reads TGTGCCAGCAGTTACACCCGGACAGGGGGGGTTTCACCCCTCCACTTT. Protein: CASSYTRTGGVSPLHF.

V usage is TRBV18 and J usage is TRBJ2-3; D possibly corresponds to TRBD1 (5 bases). The CDR3 is 16 amino acids. The germline gives CDR1 KGHSH, CDR2 LQKENI. Trimming removed 1 base at V and 1 base at J, with 12 bases between. CDR3 protein: CASSPQSGAGTDTQYF. DNA of the CDR3: TGTGCCAGCTCACCACAATCTGGGGCTGGCACAGATACGCAGTATTTT.

V gene TRBV29-1 combines with J gene TRBJ1-4; tentatively, D is TRBD1 (5 bases). This CDR3 is 12 amino acids long. With 5 bases removed from V and 11 bases from J, the gap between germline ends came to 15 bases. Germline V gene lookup returns CDR1 SQVTM and CDR2 ANQGSEA. The CDR3 DNA sequence: TGCAGCGTTTATACAAGGGGCTTGAAACTGTTTTTT. Protein sequence: CSVYTRGLKLFF.

The genes are TRBV6-5 and TRBJ2-5; possible D gene TRBD1, 6 bases. The germline gives CDR1 MNHEY, CDR2 SVGAGI. The V end was cut by 0 bases, the J end by 2 bases, with 10 bases between. This CDR3 is 15 amino acids long. The CDR3 DNA reads TGTGCCAGCAGTTACTCAACAGGGATTCAAGAGACCCAGTACTTC. It is translated as CASSYSTGIQETQYF.

The rearrangement links TRBV7-9 to TRBJ1-2; 8 bases map to TRBD1. Germline CDR1 is SEHNR and CDR2 is FQNEAQ (reference sequence). The CDR3 covers 17 residues. Unmatched junction bases numbered 9, after V lost 2 bases and J lost 1 base. The CDR3 reads CASSLSKEQGVNYGYTF. DNA of the CDR3: TGTGCCAGCAGCTTAAGTAAAGAACAGGGGGTTAACTATGGCTACACCTTC.

The chain is built from TRBV2 and TRBJ2-7; D remains unclear. The CDR3 has 13 residues. Germline lookup yields CDR1 SNHLY and CDR2 FYNNEI. The V end was cut by 5 bases, the J end by 1 base, with 9 bases between. CDR3 region: CASSPAASYEQYF. The CDR3 nucleotides are TGTGCCAGCAGTCCTGCGGCTTCCTACGAGCAGTACTTC.

This clone was recorded once. The rearrangement links TRBV5-4 to TRBJ1-4, with TRBD1 identical over 9 bases. The CDR3 covers 15 residues. The J segment lost 10 bases and the V segment lost 3 bases, leaving 10 bases of the junction unmatched. Germline V gives CDR1 SGHNT, CDR2 YYREEE (reference sequence). CDR3 protein: CASSSGQGGGGKLFF. In DNA, the CDR3 is TGTGCCAGCAGCTCGGGACAGGGAGGCGGCGGAAAACTGTTTTTT. Drawing the rest from reference TRBV5-4 and TRBJ1-4, the complete variable domain is ETGVTQSPTHLIKTRGQQVTLRCSSQSGHNTVSWYQQALGQGPQFIFQYYREEENGRGNFPPRFSGLQFPNYSSELNVNALELDDSALYLCASSSGQGGGGKLFFGSGTQLSVL.

The CDR3 DNA is TGTGCCCCAAGGGACACCACGGCCATGAACACTGAAGCTTTCTTT. Encoded protein: CAPRDTTAMNTEAFF. V is TRBV6-4 and J is TRBJ1-1; D possibly corresponds to TRBD1 (6 bases). Germline lookup yields CDR1 MRHNA and CDR2 SNTAGT. V lost 11 bases and J 0 bases, leaving 19 bases between the germline ends. This CDR3 region has 15 residues.